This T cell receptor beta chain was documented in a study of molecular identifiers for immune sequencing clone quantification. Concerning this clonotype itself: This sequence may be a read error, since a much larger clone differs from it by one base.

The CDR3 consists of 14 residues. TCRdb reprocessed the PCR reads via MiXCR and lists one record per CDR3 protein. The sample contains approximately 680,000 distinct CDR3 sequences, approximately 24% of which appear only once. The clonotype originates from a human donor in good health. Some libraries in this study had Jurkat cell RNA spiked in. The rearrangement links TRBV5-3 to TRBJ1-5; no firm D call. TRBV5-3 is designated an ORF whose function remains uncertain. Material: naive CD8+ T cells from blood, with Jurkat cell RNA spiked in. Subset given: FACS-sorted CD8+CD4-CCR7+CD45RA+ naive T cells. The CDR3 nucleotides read TGTGCCAGCAGCTTCGAGGTGACGGGTCAGCCCCAGCATTTT. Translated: CASSFEVTGQPQHF.